This TCR beta chain was documented in a study of vaccination and CD4 T cells after COVID-19. The study's findings and limits: Median roughly 90% of reactive clones detected in convalescent patients emerged only post-vaccination.

This sample's treatment: roughly ten-day PBMC culture with coronavirus spike peptide pools or control peptides (ViraFEST assay). The collection of CD4+ T cells from the unexposed donor took place before the COVID-19 pandemic (2011-2018). Under the ViraFEST approach, antigen-specific T cells were expanded with peptide pools and TCRs subsequently sequenced. The Oncomine TCR Beta short-read assay sequenced DNA from cultured CD4+ T cells. TCRdb re-analysed the PCR reads in MiXCR, keeping a single row per CDR3 protein. The repertoire has some 8,300 distinct CDR3 sequences, 35% to 40% of them found once; the top ten carry 29%. The CDR3 covers 14 residues. V dropped 5 bases and J dropped 13 bases, with 18 bases sitting between them. From germline, CDR1 is MNHEY and CDR2 SMNVEV (reference sequence). Comment on this clonotype: Its antigen is currently unknown.

The V gene is TRBV27, the J gene TRBJ1-6, with D tentatively TRBD1 (5 bases). This clonotype originated in a human donor in good health. The sequencing input was CD4+ T cells from blood, cultured in vitro. The CDR3 sequence is CASSPLTLEGPLHF. CDR3 bases: TGTGCCAGCAGTCCTTTAACCCTCGAGGGGCCCCTCCACTTT.